This T cell receptor (beta chain) derives from a study of blood T cells in healthy people across ages. Regarding the study as a whole: More naive CD4+ cells and higher diversity marked long-lived donors relative to aged donors.

The donors, all healthy, were Caucasians living in Russia, aged about 6 to 95. There are 15 residues in the CDR3. V gave up 5 bases and J gave up 1 base, with 14 bases separating them. The V gene's germline CDR1 is SQVTM and CDR2 ANQGSEA. Alongside a J-beta primer mix, a sample-barcoded 5' primer served in a second PCR lasting roughly 7 to 12 cycles. TCRdb called the 5' RACE reads again in MiXCR, with one record for every CDR3 protein. Of under 2,000,000 distinct CDR3 sequences listed, around 50% are singletons. To note about this clonotype: What it recognizes is unknown.

The sequence was collected from a woman in her 40s in good health. The material sequenced was blood. The chain is built from TRBV29-1 and TRBJ2-2; D gene ambiguous. The CDR3 region has the DNA TGCAGCGTTTATGGGCAGGCGCTGAACACCGGGGAGCTGTTTTTT. It codes for CSVYGQALNTGELFF.